The 23 T cell receptor beta chains below come from one sample, sequenced in a study of beta chain features in type 1 diabetes. Study-wide results and limits: There was a moderate but significant shortening of TCRB CDR3s in all four CD4+ subsets of Type 1 diabetes patients.

Their antigen targets remain unknown. TCRB transcripts that were expressed got sequenced, as all of the isolated RNA had been reverse transcribed. Generated by immunoSEQ multiplex PCR, the TCRdb table keeps only in-frame clones and is missing some. The sample gives 500,000 to 650,000 clones, 9.5% to 15% of which show up once; 0.09% to 0.15% is in the top ten. The sequenced material came from naive CD4+ T cells from blood. These receptors were taken from a man aged 30 to 39 with type 1 diabetes.

The DNA of the CDR3 is TGTGCCAGCAGCTCCGGGATCTCTGGCTATGGCTACACCTTC. Its protein product is CASSSGISGYGYTF. V usage is TRBV7-9 and J usage is TRBJ1-2; D gene unclear. V was clipped by 4 bases and J by 4 bases, with 13 bases between them. CDR1 and CDR2 (germline): SEHNR, FQNEAQ (reference sequence). There are 14 residues in the CDR3. Based on the CDR3 plus reference TRBV7-9 and TRBJ1-2, the full variable domain is DTGVSQNPRHKITKRGQNVTFRCDPISEHNRLYWYRQTLGQGPEFLTYFQNEAQLEKSRLLSDRFSAERPKGSFSTLEIQRTEQGDSAMYLCASSSGISGYGYTFGSGTRLTVV.

This clone has only a few counts. This chain connects TRBV4-3 to TRBJ2-7; D may match TRBD1 or TRBD2 (5 bases each). Trimming stripped 0 bases from V and 6 bases from J, with 15 bases between. Looked up from germline, CDR1 is LGHNA and CDR2 is YSLEER. The CDR3 is 15 residues long. CDR3 sequence reads: CASSQDHGGRAEQYF. CDR3 nucleotides: TGCGCCAGCAGCCAAGATCATGGGGGAAGGGCCGAGCAGTACTTC.

This clone was detected only a few times. The chain links TRBV5-1 to TRBJ1-2; tentative D call: TRBD1 (5 bases). Trimming stripped 0 bases from V and 5 bases from J, with 11 bases between. The CDR3 has 14 residues. Germline V gene data show CDR1 as SGHRS and CDR2 as YFSETQ. CDR3 loop: CASSLGRERYGYTF. The CDR3 DNA reads as TGCGCCAGCAGCTTGGGCAGGGAGAGATATGGCTACACCTTC.

This chain uses TRBV5-1 with TRBJ2-7; D call uncertain. This CDR3 spans 11 amino acids. Germline assignment: CDR1 SGHRS and CDR2 YFSETQ. The V end lost 5 bases, the J end lost 3 bases, and 6 bases lay between the germline ends. CDR3 region: CASRSNYEQYF. The CDR3 DNA sequence: TGCGCCAGCAGATCCAACTACGAGCAGTACTTC.

This clone was found a few times. The chain recombines TRBV19 with TRBJ2-2; D might be TRBD2 (5 bases). The germline CDR1 and CDR2 sequences are LNHDA and SQIVND (reference sequence). With 8 bases removed from V and 0 bases from J, the gap between germline ends came to 13 bases. The CDR3 runs to 15 residues. The CDR3 DNA reads TGTGCCAGTCGAGCAGGACTGGCGAACACCGGGGAGCTGTTTTTT. Protein: CASRAGLANTGELFF.

This clone was recorded a few times. The chain joins TRBV27 to TRBJ1-1; D unclear. CDR1 MNHEY and CDR2 SMNVEV come from the germline V gene (reference sequence). Trimming took off 4 bases at V and 11 bases at J, with 14 bases between the two ends. This CDR3 is built from 12 residues. The CDR3 region has the DNA TGTGCCAGCAGTTCCGCTGGGTACGTGGCTTTCTTT. Encoded protein: CASSSAGYVAFF.

This clone was recorded a few times. The chain carries TRBV18 and TRBJ2-2; D tentatively reads TRBD1 or TRBD2 (5 bases each). The V and J ends lost 5 bases and 2 bases respectively, with 12 bases between them. The V gene's germline CDR1 is KGHSH and CDR2 LQKENI. The CDR3 is 15 amino acids. The CDR3 sequence is CASSTGPLNTGELFF. As DNA, the CDR3 is TGTGCCAGCTCAACGGGACCGCTAAACACCGGGGAGCTGTTTTTT.

This clone has more than one count but fewer than ten. This sequence joins TRBV18 and TRBJ1-2; a weak D match, TRBD1 (5 bases). V lost 3 bases and J lost 2, with 13 bases in between. Germline V CDR1 and CDR2: KGHSH, LQKENI. The CDR3 totals 15 residues. The CDR3 DNA is TGTGCCAGCTCACCTCCGGGACCCACAAACTATGGCTACACCTTC. This sequence encodes CASSPPGPTNYGYTF. The full variable domain, with the rest looked up from reference TRBV18 and TRBJ1-2, is NAGVMQNPRHLVRRRGQEARLRCSPMKGHSHVYWYRQLPEEGLKFMVYLQKENIIDESGMPKERFSAEFPKEGPSILRIQQVVRGDSAAYFCASSPPGPTNYGYTFGSGTRLTVV.

This clone appeared a few times. This chain uses TRBV19 with TRBJ1-2, with 7 nucleotides matching TRBD1. The CDR3 loop spans 16 amino acids. Germline loops: CDR1 LNHDA, CDR2 SQIVND (reference sequence). With V trimmed by 4 bases and J by 1 base, 9 bases remained unmatched. CDR3 in DNA: TGTGCCAGTAGTACCCTCGGGACAGAGATTAACTATGGCTACACCTTC. This translates into CASSTLGTEINYGYTF.

This clone was counted a few times. The V call is TRBV9, the J call TRBJ2-3; TRBD2 aligns across 10 bases. The CDR3 has 17 residues. Per germline, CDR1 SGDLS and CDR2 YYNGEE. The V and J ends lost 4 bases and 2 bases, in that order; junction bases with no gene match: 10. CDR3 nucleotides: TGTGCCAGCAGCCGAACGCTAGCGGGGGTTCCCACAGATACGCAGTATTTT. Protein product: CASSRTLAGVPTDTQYF. The variable domain in full, completed from reference TRBV9 and TRBJ2-3, reads DSGVTQTPKHLITATGQRVTLRCSPRSGDLSVYWYQQSLDQGLQFLIQYYNGEERAKGNILERFSAQQFPDLHSELNLSSLELGDSALYFCASSRTLAGVPTDTQYFGPGTRLTVL.

This clone turned up a few times. V gene TRBV28 combines with J gene TRBJ2-3, with TRBD2 matching 7 bases. CDR3 length: 11 amino acids. The V gene end was trimmed by 3 bases and the J gene end by 10 bases; junction bases not matched to a gene: 1. Germline V lookup: CDR1 MDHEN, CDR2 SYDVKM. For the CDR3, the DNA is TGTGCCAGCAGTTTTCGGGGGGCGCAGTATTTT. Its protein is CASSFRGAQYF.

This chain uses TRBV5-1 with TRBJ2-2; perhaps TRBD2 as D (5 bases). The germline V gene has CDR1 SGHRS and CDR2 YFSETQ. V gave up 4 bases and J gave up 4 bases, with 17 bases separating them. The CDR3 totals 16 residues. In DNA form, the CDR3 reads TGCGCCAGCAGCCCCACCGCTAGCCCCGCCACCGGGGAGCTGTTTTTT. Protein sequence: CASSPTASPATGELFF.

This clone was seen a handful of times. The same CDR3 can be traced to other DNA sequences in this sample. The chain links TRBV18 to TRBJ2-6; perhaps D is TRBD1 or TRBD2 (5 bases each). Germline-derived CDR1 and CDR2 are KGHSH and LQKENI. V lost 3 bases and J lost 0, with 6 bases in between. The CDR3 covers 15 residues. The CDR3 loop is CASSPGTSGANVLTF. DNA of the CDR3: TGTGCCAGCTCACCTGGGACCTCTGGGGCCAACGTCCTGACTTTC.

This clone was observed a handful of times. The V gene is TRBV4-3, the J gene TRBJ1-3; no reliable D call. The germline V and J ends were trimmed by 3 bases and 0 bases, with 6 bases remaining between them. This CDR3 comprises 14 residues. From germline, CDR1 is LGHNA and CDR2 YSLEER. The CDR3 spells CASSHGYSGNTIYF. CDR3 sequence (DNA): TGCGCCAGCAGCCATGGCTACTCTGGAAACACCATATATTTT.

This clone has only a few counts. The chain carries TRBV29-1 and TRBJ1-5; tentatively, D is TRBD1 (5 bases). The CDR3 is 13 residues long. In germline, CDR1 is SQVTM, CDR2 ANQGSEA. V was shortened by 1 base and J by 5 bases, with 9 bases between the two germline ends. The CDR3 nucleotides read TGCAGCGTTGAAGCAGGGTACGATCAGCCCCAGCATTTT. It encodes CSVEAGYDQPQHF.

This clone was observed a handful of times. This chain links TRBV4-3 with TRBJ2-3, with D uncertain. The ends were cut back, 2 bases at V and 11 bases at J, with 11 bases in the middle. Germline CDR1 LGHNA, CDR2 YSLEER. The CDR3 runs to 12 residues. The CDR3 nucleotides are TGCGCCAGCAGCCAACCCAGCTTGCGGCAGTATTTT. As protein: CASSQPSLRQYF.

J is TRBJ1-5 and V is TRBV4-3; possibly TRBD1 for D (5 bases). CDR1 and CDR2 (germline): LGHNA, YSLEER. The length of the CDR3 is 16 residues. V was trimmed by 5 bases and J by 0 bases, leaving 14 bases between them. CDR3 sequence (DNA): TGCGCCAGCAGCAAAGGGACTGACCTTAGCAATCAGCCCCAGCATTTT. As protein: CASSKGTDLSNQPQHF.

V usage is TRBV4-1 and J usage is TRBJ2-1; 9 bases map to TRBD2. Per germline, CDR1 MGHRA and CDR2 YSYEKL. The CDR3 is 15 residues long. V lost 0 bases and J lost 12; bases outside the gene matches: 9. The CDR3 here is CASSQDGISGGPQFF. The CDR3 nucleotides are TGCGCCAGCAGCCAAGATGGAATTAGCGGGGGCCCGCAGTTCTTC.

The chain links TRBV25-1 to TRBJ2-3, with a possible D match to TRBD1 (5 bases). Trimming shortened V by 4 bases and J by 1 base, and 12 bases separated the two germline ends. This CDR3 has 15 residues. Looked up from germline, CDR1 is MGHDK and CDR2 is SYGVNS. CDR3 coding DNA: TGTGCCAGCAGTGGGGCAGGGCAGGGCACAGATACGCAGTATTTT. Encoded protein: CASSGAGQGTDTQYF.

This clone was counted between two and nine times. The chain is built from TRBV25-1 and TRBJ2-7; 8 bases are a match to TRBD1. The CDR3 totals 14 residues. V trimming: 2 bases; J trimming: 5 bases; junction bases outside the gene matches: 5. The germline gives CDR1 MGHDK, CDR2 SYGVNS. The CDR3 spells CASSEGTGLHEQYF. The CDR3 DNA reads as TGTGCCAGCAGTGAAGGGACAGGCCTGCACGAGCAGTACTTC.

This clone appeared a few times. CDR3 DNA sequence: TGTGCCAGCAGCCCGACAGGTCAAGAGACCCAGTACTTC. This codes for CASSPTGQETQYF. The genes are TRBV5-6 and TRBJ2-5; possibly TRBD1 for D (6 bases). V dropped 4 bases and J dropped 2 bases, with 9 bases sitting between them. The CDR3 runs to 13 residues. Germline assignment: CDR1 SGHDT and CDR2 YYEEEE.

The gene calls are TRBV10-3 and TRBJ2-3, with D perhaps matching TRBD1 (6 bases). Germline CDR1 is ENHRY and CDR2 is SYGVKD. V was pared by 4 bases and J by 4 bases, with 18 bases between. CDR3 length equals 16 residues. The DNA for the CDR3 is TGTGCCATCAGTGGGCCACAGGGCTCCCCCGCAGATACGCAGTATTTT. Translating gives CAISGPQGSPADTQYF.

The gene calls are TRBV29-1 and TRBJ1-2, with D possibly TRBD1 on 6 matching bases. This CDR3 is built from 16 residues. Trimming stripped 2 bases from V and 3 bases from J, with 19 bases between. Germline CDR1 SQVTM, CDR2 ANQGSEA. CDR3: CSVERVEGVRDYGYTF. The CDR3 region has the DNA TGCAGCGTTGAAAGGGTGGAGGGGGTGAGGGACTATGGCTACACCTTC.